A single sample gave rise to the 26 T cell receptor beta chains below, sequenced in a study of post-analysis software for immune sequencing data. Study-level findings and limits: In patients, TRBV5-6, TRBV5-1 and TRBV20-1 belonged to roughly 5 TRBV segments found more frequently than in controls.

These TCRs are of unknown antigen specificity. Unique molecular identifiers were carried by the TCR beta cDNA libraries. TCRdb fed the PCR reads into MiXCR, producing one record per CDR3 protein. The profile shows approximately 250,000 distinct CDR3 sequences, 36% of them singletons. Sequencing was done on a sample of blood. The receptors derive from a girl between 10 and 17 years old with multiple sclerosis.

This clonotype was picked up one time. Because it lacks the conserved phenylalanine or tryptophan at the end, this CDR3 is likely a read error. CDR3 in DNA: TGTGCCTGGAGCGCTAGCCTCCGAAAAGAGGGCACAGATACGCAGTATTGT. Amino acids: CAWSASLRKEGTDTQYC. The chain combines TRBV30 with TRBJ2-3; perhaps TRBD2 as D (5 bases). The CDR3 has 17 amino acids. CDR1 and CDR2 from the germline V gene are GTSNPN and SVGIG (reference sequence). V lost 3 bases and J lost 1, with 20 bases in between.

As regards this clonotype: A much more abundant neighbour one base away suggests this may be a read error. The rearrangement uses TRBV15 and TRBJ1-2; D not resolved. V lost 4 bases, J lost 6 bases, and 18 bases lay in between. The CDR3 contains 15 residues. Germline CDR1 and CDR2: LNHNV and YYDKDF (reference sequence). CDR3 protein: CATSTEGQRRDGYTF. CDR3 bases: TGTGCCACCAGCACAGAAGGGCAGAGAAGAGATGGCTACACCTTC.

This clonotype was counted at least ten times. The chain carries TRBV6-1 and TRBJ2-1; 9 positions agree with TRBD2. Germline V lookup: CDR1 MNHNS, CDR2 SASEGT. The J segment lost 5 bases and the V segment lost 2 bases, leaving 10 bases of the junction unmatched. The CDR3 length is 17 residues. This chain's CDR3 is CASSETDLVAGDNEQFF. Written as DNA, the CDR3 is TGTGCCAGCAGTGAAACGGACCTAGTAGCGGGGGACAATGAGCAGTTCTTC.

This clonotype was recorded at least ten times. The chain links TRBV12-3 or TRBV12-4 to TRBJ1-2; 8 nucleotides line up with TRBD1. Trimming took 3 bases from V and 6 from J; bases not matched to a gene: 6. The CDR3 contains 14 residues. The CDR3 loop reads CASSFQGAGDGYTF. CDR3 nucleotide sequence: TGTGCCAGCAGTTTCCAGGGGGCCGGCGATGGCTACACCTTC.

This clonotype has a count of ten or more. CDR3 DNA: TGTGCCAGCAGCCCACTGGGCGCCTACAGCTCCTACAATGAGCAGTTCTTC. Amino acids: CASSPLGAYSSYNEQFF. This chain connects TRBV7-2 to TRBJ2-1; D gene uncertain. Between the trimmed V and J ends, which lost 5 bases and 0 bases, there was a span of 17 bases. Per germline, CDR1 SGHTA and CDR2 FQGNSA. This CDR3 comprises 17 residues.

This clonotype was observed many times. The chain is built from TRBV27 and TRBJ2-1, with D possibly being TRBD1 (5 bases). Trimming shortened V by 6 bases and J by 10 bases, and 13 bases separated the two germline ends. Germline V gene lookup returns CDR1 MNHEY and CDR2 SMNVEV (reference sequence). This CDR3 has 12 amino acids. DNA for the CDR3: TGTGCCAGCAGCCCCCAGGGCAGGGAGCAGTTCTTC. Translating it yields CASSPQGREQFF.

This clonotype was counted only a few times. The chain joins TRBV12-3 or TRBV12-4 to TRBJ1-4, with 7 bases lining up with TRBD1. Unmatched junction bases numbered 4, after V lost 8 bases and J lost 4 bases. The CDR3 covers 13 residues. Here the CDR3 DNA reads TGTGCCAGCGGGGCAGGGGGTAATGAAAAACTGTTTTTT. This gives the protein CASGAGGNEKLFF.

This clonotype appeared a single time. An end of the junction differs from the germline gene, which may be a read error. This chain joins TRBV7-9 and TRBJ2-1; either TRBD1 or TRBD2 may supply D (5 bases each). The CDR3 contains 17 residues. Germline CDR1 SEHNR, CDR2 FQNEAQ (reference sequence). The DNA for the CDR3 is TGTGCCGGCAGCCCTCTAACCGGGACGGTCAATGACAATGAGCAGTTCTTC. This translates into CAGSPLTGTVNDNEQFF. Combining the CDR3 with reference TRBV7-9 and TRBJ2-1 gives the whole variable domain DTGVSQNPRHKITKRGQNVTFRCDPISEHNRLYWYRQTLGQGPEFLTYFQNEAQLEKSRLLSDRFSAERPKGSFSTLEIQRTEQGDSAMYLCAGSPLTGTVNDNEQFFGPGTRLTVL.

This clonotype has only a few counts. The chain couples TRBV20-1 to TRBJ1-1; D is undetermined. The CDR3 is made up of 14 amino acids. V shed 0 bases and J shed 0 bases, with 8 bases lying between them. Germline V gives CDR1 DFQATT, CDR2 SNEGSKA (reference sequence). In DNA form, the CDR3 reads TGCAGTGCTAGAGAACCGGGGATGAACACTGAAGCTTTCTTT. Translation: CSAREPGMNTEAFF.

A few counts support this clonotype. A much larger clone lies a single base off, so this may be a read error. CDR3 residues: CASGLSGVPTDTQYF. Here the CDR3 DNA reads TGTGCCAGCGGTTTATCAGGAGTCCCCACAGATACGCAGTATTTT. V gene TRBV27 combines with J gene TRBJ2-3; D is undetermined. From germline, CDR1 is MNHEY and CDR2 SMNVEV (reference sequence). The CDR3 sequence is 15 residues long.

This clonotype was picked up many times. The rearrangement links TRBV29-1 to TRBJ1-2; a weak D match, TRBD1 (6 bases). This CDR3 comprises 12 residues. Germline V gene data show CDR1 as SQVTM and CDR2 as ANQGSEA. V lost 5 bases and J 4 bases, leaving 11 bases between the germline ends. Here the CDR3 DNA reads TGCAGCGTTCTACAGGGTTCCTATGGCTACACCTTC. The encoded protein is CSVLQGSYGYTF.

This clonotype was counted at least ten times. The J gene is TRBJ2-7, the V gene TRBV9; D ambiguous. Germline-derived CDR1 and CDR2 are SGDLS and YYNGEE. V was shortened by 0 bases and J by 2 bases, with 12 bases between the two germline ends. The CDR3 has 15 residues. The CDR3 DNA follows: TGTGCCAGCAGCGTAGTGGGATCTCAGGCCTACGAGCAGTACTTC. Translating gives CASSVVGSQAYEQYF.

This clonotype was seen repeatedly, ten times or more. The chain couples TRBV29-1 to TRBJ2-1; 13 nucleotides match TRBD2. With V trimmed by 6 bases and J by 4 bases, 9 bases remained unmatched. Germline CDR1 is SQVTM and CDR2 is ANQGSEA. The CDR3 spans 16 residues. The CDR3, as DNA: TGCAGCGTCGCTATGACTAGCGGGAGGTTTTACAATGAGCAGTTCTTC. Its protein product is CSVAMTSGRFYNEQFF.

This clonotype turned up a few times. The V call is TRBV6-1, the J call TRBJ2-7, with a possible D match to TRBD2 (6 bases). V lost 3 bases and J lost 3, with 9 bases in between. Germline V gene data show CDR1 as MNHNS and CDR2 as SASEGT. The CDR3 consists of 13 residues. CDR3 coding DNA: TGTGCCAGCAGTGAGTACGGGGGCTACGAGCAGTACTTC. Translated: CASSEYGGYEQYF.

This clonotype occurred many times. This chain connects TRBV6-6 to TRBJ1-4; 8 bases map to TRBD1. Germline V lookup: CDR1 MNHNY, CDR2 SVGAGI (reference sequence). The ends lost 6 bases at V and 8 bases at J; junction bases unmatched: 8. The CDR3 is made up of 14 amino acids. The CDR3 sequence is CASRRGQESEKLFF. The CDR3 nucleotides are TGTGCCAGCAGACGGGGACAGGAGTCGGAAAAACTGTTTTTT.

This chain links TRBV13 with TRBJ2-5; possibly TRBD1 for D (5 bases). V was trimmed by 0 bases and J by 6 bases, leaving 8 bases between them. The CDR3 has 13 residues. Germline V gene lookup returns CDR1 PRHDT and CDR2 FYEKMQ (reference sequence). The CDR3 here is CASSLGNRKTQYF. The CDR3 DNA is TGTGCCAGCAGCTTAGGAAACAGGAAGACCCAGTACTTC.

V gene TRBV5-1 combines with J gene TRBJ2-5; perhaps TRBD1 as D (5 bases). The DNA end is a closer match to TRBJ2-7, so the J assignment may be wrong. The CDR3 runs 13 residues. Germline CDR1 reads SGHRS; CDR2 reads YFSETQ. The CDR3 loop is CASSEKDSYEQYF. DNA of the CDR3: TGCGCCAGCAGCGAAAAAGACAGCTACGAGCAGTACTTC.

This clonotype has only a few counts. A much larger clone differs from this one at a single base, so this may be a read error. Here the CDR3 DNA reads TGTGCCAGCAGCCTCCCGGGGGCTTGGAATGAGCAGTACTTC. This encodes CASSLPGAWNEQYF. The V call is TRBV7-9, the J call TRBJ2-5; D assignment may be TRBD1 or TRBD2 (6 bases each). Germline values: CDR1 SEHNR, CDR2 FQNEAQ (reference sequence). The CDR3 extends over 14 amino acids. Trimming pared 5 bases from V and 11 bases from J, leaving 21 bases between.

The chain employs TRBV10-2 and TRBJ2-1, with TRBD2 identical over 13 bases. This CDR3 has 16 amino acids. V was pared by 8 bases and J by 8 bases, with 12 bases of the junction left unmatched. Germline V gene data show CDR1 as WSHSY and CDR2 as SAAADI. CDR3 region: CASSYEGLAGWHEQFF. The CDR3 coding sequence is TGCGCCAGCTCTTACGAGGGACTAGCGGGATGGCATGAGCAGTTCTTC.

Details on this clonotype: A read error is possible here, since a much larger clone lies one base away. The CDR3 is CASSGDGGSTDTQYF. The DNA for the CDR3 is TGTGCCAGCAGCGGAGACGGGGGTTCCACAGATACGCAGTATTTT. This chain connects TRBV7-9 to TRBJ2-3; possibly TRBD2 for D (6 bases). From germline, CDR1 is SEHNR and CDR2 FQNEAQ (reference sequence). V was cut by 5 bases and J by 2 bases, with 14 bases left in between. The CDR3 runs to 15 residues.

This clonotype was picked up many times. The J gene is TRBJ1-5, the V gene TRBV5-1, with 7 bases matching TRBD1. The CDR3 runs to 14 residues. CDR1 and CDR2 from the germline V gene are SGHRS and YFSETQ. V lost 2 bases, J lost 3 bases, and 2 bases stayed unmatched. Here the CDR3 reads CASSLQGNNQPQHF. The CDR3 DNA reads as TGCGCCAGCAGCTTACAGGGGAACAATCAGCCCCAGCATTTT.

This clonotype appeared many times. The chain couples TRBV5-5 to TRBJ2-3; D call uncertain. The CDR3 is 17 residues long. Per the germline V gene, CDR1 is SGHKS and CDR2 is YYEKEE (reference sequence). V lost 1 base, J lost 1 base, and 16 bases lay in between. CDR3 in DNA: TGTGCCAGCAGCTTGACGACGCACGGATCTGGCACAGATACGCAGTATTTT. It specifies CASSLTTHGSGTDTQYF.

The chain employs TRBV4-1 and TRBJ2-1; possibly TRBD2 for D (5 bases). The germline gives CDR1 MGHRA, CDR2 YSYEKL. The CDR3 is 16 residues long. Trimming removed 2 bases from V and 8 bases from J, with 19 bases in between. CDR3 amino acids: CASSQTALGSWDEQFF. For the CDR3, the DNA is TGCGCCAGCAGCCAAACCGCACTAGGTTCCTGGGATGAGCAGTTCTTC.

The chain links TRBV4-1 to TRBJ2-3; D gene uncertain. The CDR3 sequence is 13 residues long. V was pared by 4 bases and J by 4 bases, with 9 bases between. Germline CDR1 reads MGHRA; CDR2 reads YSYEKL. The CDR3 region has the DNA TGCGCCAGCAGCCCAATACATGCAGATACGCAGTATTTT. Protein sequence: CASSPIHADTQYF.

This clonotype was counted at least ten times. The chain is built from TRBV7-6 and TRBJ2-1; D possibly corresponds to TRBD2 (6 bases). CDR1 and CDR2 from the germline V gene are SGHVS and FNYEAQ. V gave up 5 bases and J gave up 0 bases, with 17 bases separating them. This CDR3 is built from 17 residues. CDR3 sequence (DNA): TGTGCCAGCAGCGCTAACGTAGCGGCGAGCTCCTACAATGAGCAGTTCTTC. This encodes CASSANVAASSYNEQFF. The whole variable domain, filled in from reference TRBV7-6 and TRBJ2-1, reads GAGVSQSPRYKVTKRGQDVALRCDPISGHVSLYWYRQALGQGPEFLTYFNYEAQQDKSGLPNDRFSAERPEGSISTLTIQRTEQRDSAMYRCASSANVAASSYNEQFFGPGTRLTVL.

This clonotype was observed a handful of times. V gene TRBV11-2 combines with J gene TRBJ1-4; perhaps TRBD1 as D (6 bases). This CDR3 has 15 residues. V was clipped by 5 bases and J by 5 bases, with 15 bases between them. Germline CDR1 and CDR2: SGHAT and FQNNGV. The CDR3 DNA sequence: TGTGCCAGCAGCCCAATCCAGGGGCGAAATGAAAAACTGTTTTTT. Translated, it gives CASSPIQGRNEKLFF.